This TCR beta chain was documented in a study of Graves' ophthalmopathy and Graves' hyperthyroidism. Notes on the study in general: Blood also harbored most expanded thyroid clonotypes above 0.001 frequency.

This clonotype was seen many times. Its antigen is not known. Deletions cut 5 bases from V and 1 base from J, with 14 bases between. The CDR3 extends over 15 amino acids. RNA transcripts yielded amplified TCR beta CDR3 regions. First-round RT-PCR with HTBI primers preceded a second-round multiplex PCR. TCRdb analysed the multiplex PCR reads with MiXCR anew, one entry per CDR3 protein. The sample carries about 480,000 distinct CDR3 sequences, approximately 15% recorded once. This chain links TRBV12-3 or TRBV12-4 with TRBJ1-1, with D possibly being TRBD1 (5 bases). The sequence derives from a woman younger than 45 with Graves' ophthalmopathy. The sequenced sample consisted of blood. The CDR3 spells CASSPLGEGNTEAFF. The DNA for the CDR3 is TGTGCCAGCAGTCCCTTGGGGGAGGGGAACACTGAAGCTTTCTTT.